One sample yielded the 29 T cell receptor beta chains listed below, sequenced in a study of blood T cell repertoires in COVID-19. Here immunoSEQ multiplex PCR was the method, and the copy in TCRdb shows in-frame clones only, minus some. The repertoire holds hundreds of thousands of clones, with over 75% as singletons. Material: PBMCs or T cells enriched from blood (not recorded which). The receptors derive from a woman in her twenties or thirties who had recovered from COVID-19.

The rearrangement links TRBV18 to TRBJ1-2, with TRBD1 matching 10 bases. The germline V gene has CDR1 KGHSH and CDR2 LQKENI. The V gene end was trimmed by 0 bases and the J gene end by 5 bases; junction bases not matched to a gene: 6. The CDR3 loop spans 16 amino acids. CDR3 DNA sequence: TGTGCCAGCTCACCACCCGGGACAGGGGTTAAGTATGGCTACACCTTC. It yields the protein CASSPPGTGVKYGYTF.

This sequence joins TRBV6-5 and TRBJ1-6, with TRBD1 matching 7 bases. The germline V gene encodes CDR1 MNHEY and CDR2 SVGAGI. The CDR3 runs to 14 residues. The CDR3, as DNA: TGTGCGACCTCTGACAGGGAGAGAAATTCACCCCTCCACTTT. Translation gives CATSDRERNSPLHF.

The chain couples TRBV3-1 (or the pseudogene TRBV3-2) to TRBJ2-3; 7 bases agree with TRBD2. CDR1 and CDR2 (germline): LGHDT, YNNKEL (reference sequence). J was trimmed by 5 bases and V by 1 base; bases with no gene match: 12. The CDR3 extends over 17 amino acids. Here the CDR3 reads CASSQAGAGPPRDTQYF. For the CDR3, the DNA is TGTGCCAGCAGCCAAGCGGGAGCGGGGCCCCCCAGAGATACGCAGTATTTT.

The gene calls are TRBV12-3 or TRBV12-4 and TRBJ2-2; TRBD1 agrees at 9 bases. This CDR3 spans 13 amino acids. Trimming cost V 6 bases and J 5 bases; bases outside gene matches: 1. In DNA, the CDR3 is TGTGCCAGCAGGGGACAGGGAACCGGGGAGCTGTTTTTT. This codes for CASRGQGTGELFF.

This sequence joins TRBV4-1 and TRBJ1-2; TRBD1 matches at 8 bases. CDR3 length equals 15 residues. V lost 6 bases and J lost 6; bases outside the gene matches: 12. Germline V gene lookup returns CDR1 MGHRA and CDR2 YSYEKL. CDR3 in amino acids: CASSAPTGARNGYTF. DNA of the CDR3: TGCGCCAGCAGTGCGCCGACAGGGGCGCGCAATGGCTACACCTTC.

V gene TRBV28 combines with J gene TRBJ2-3; 10 bases fit TRBD1. V shed 3 bases and J 1 base; nucleotides not matched to a gene: 4. The CDR3 is 16 amino acids. CDR1 is MDHEN, CDR2 SYDVKM, per germline. The CDR3 nucleotides are TGTGCCAGCAGTTTGCCCGGGACAGGGGGCACAGATACGCAGTATTTT. Its translation: CASSLPGTGGTDTQYF.

This clone was recorded only once. The chain recombines TRBV28 with TRBJ1-6; no firm D call. Germline V gives CDR1 MDHEN, CDR2 SYDVKM. The CDR3 extends over 12 amino acids. Trimming pared 8 bases from V and 8 bases from J, leaving 10 bases between. CDR3 region: CASRRGDSPLHF. The CDR3 DNA sequence: TGTGCCAGCCGACGCGGCGATTCACCCCTCCACTTT.

This clone was recorded only once. The genes are TRBV5-1 and TRBJ1-3; possibly TRBD1 for D (6 bases). The CDR3 contains 18 residues. V dropped 0 bases and J dropped 4 bases, with 20 bases sitting between them. Germline CDR1 SGHRS, CDR2 YFSETQ. Here the CDR3 reads CASSLAGYWDNEGNTIYF. The CDR3 DNA reads as TGCGCCAGCAGCTTGGCCGGGTATTGGGACAACGAAGGAAACACCATATATTTT.

The table lists this clone with a few counts. This chain connects TRBV7-9 to TRBJ1-1, with D hard to call. The CDR3 is 14 amino acids. Looked up from germline, CDR1 is SEHNR and CDR2 is FQNEAQ (reference sequence). V was shortened by 6 bases and J by 1 base, with 12 bases between the two germline ends. CDR3 bases: TGTGCCAGCAGGCCAAATAGAGAGAACACTGAAGCTTTCTTT. Translating gives CASRPNRENTEAFF.

This chain connects TRBV6-5 to TRBJ1-6; D gene unclear. The germline gives CDR1 MNHEY, CDR2 SVGAGI. V lost 4 bases and J 0 bases, leaving 10 bases between the germline ends. The CDR3 extends over 16 amino acids. CDR3 amino acids: CASSFLLSSYNSPLHF. In DNA, the CDR3 is TGTGCCAGCAGTTTCCTACTGAGCTCCTATAATTCACCCCTCCACTTT.

The rearrangement links TRBV7-9 to TRBJ1-1; D is unclear. CDR3 length: 14 residues. Trimming shortened V by 1 base and J by 1 base, and 7 bases separated the two germline ends. The germline V gene has CDR1 SEHNR and CDR2 FQNEAQ (reference sequence). The CDR3 sequence: CASSLGHGNTEAFF. Here the CDR3 DNA reads TGTGCCAGCAGCTTAGGACACGGGAACACTGAAGCTTTCTTT.

This chain links TRBV13 with TRBJ1-2; perhaps TRBD1 as D (6 bases). Germline V lookup: CDR1 PRHDT, CDR2 FYEKMQ (reference sequence). The CDR3 spans 16 residues. Trimming left V 3 bases short and J 6 bases short, with 20 bases between. The CDR3 DNA follows: TGTGCCAGCAGCTTTTTAGCGGGCCCGGGGGGCCATGGCTACACCTTC. It codes for CASSFLAGPGGHGYTF. Complete variable domain (other parts from reference TRBV13 and TRBJ1-2): AAGVIQSPRHLIKEKRETATLKCYPIPRHDTVYWYQQGPGQDPQFLISFYEKMQSDKGSIPDRFSAQQFSDYHSELNMSSLELGDSALYFCASSFLAGPGGHGYTFGSGTRLTVV.

This chain links TRBV27 with TRBJ1-5; D possibly corresponds to TRBD1 (5 bases). This CDR3 is built from 13 residues. Trimming left V 3 bases short and J 5 bases short, with 8 bases between. CDR1 MNHEY and CDR2 SMNVEV come from the germline V gene (reference sequence). CDR3 region: CASSLWGDQPQHF. The CDR3 region has the DNA TGTGCCAGCAGTTTGTGGGGGGATCAGCCCCAGCATTTT.

The rearrangement links TRBV7-9 to TRBJ1-4; 10 bases map to TRBD1. Germline-derived CDR1 and CDR2 are SEHNR and FQNEAQ (reference sequence). This CDR3 has 17 residues. The V segment lost 3 bases and the J segment 4 bases; nucleotides outside the gene matches: 8. The CDR3 region has the DNA TGTGCCAGCAGCTTTTGGGACAGGGGCACCGTTAATGAAAAACTGTTTTTT. It is translated as CASSFWDRGTVNEKLFF.

The chain uses TRBV28 and TRBJ1-5, with D possibly TRBD1 on 5 matching bases. The CDR3 length is 15 residues. In germline, CDR1 is MDHEN, CDR2 SYDVKM. The germline V and J ends were trimmed by 10 bases and 4 bases, with 20 bases remaining between them. The CDR3 nucleotides are TGTGCCACAGACCCGGGGGGGAAGGCAAATCAGCCCCAGCATTTT. Translated, it gives CATDPGGKANQPQHF.

This chain uses TRBV4-1 with TRBJ1-1; weak D call: TRBD1 (5 bases). The CDR3 contains 16 residues. V was pared by 1 base and J by 1 base, with 13 bases between. CDR1 and CDR2 from the germline V gene are MGHRA and YSYEKL. Here the CDR3 DNA reads TGCGCCAGCAGCCAAGCCCCCCGGACACAGAACACTGAAGCTTTCTTT. Translated: CASSQAPRTQNTEAFF.

Turning to this clone: Distinct nucleotide sequences in the sample also encode this CDR3. The rearrangement uses TRBV6-5 and TRBJ1-2, with D hard to call. V lost 2 bases to trimming and J lost 6 bases, with 7 bases between them. CDR1 and CDR2 from the germline V gene are MNHEY and SVGAGI. The CDR3 is 12 amino acids. The CDR3 DNA reads TGTGCCAGCAGTTACGGGCAGGATGGCTACACCTTC. Translation gives CASSYGQDGYTF.

The chain links TRBV7-2 to TRBJ2-1, with a possible D match to TRBD1 (6 bases). V lost 6 bases to trimming and J lost 4 bases, with 13 bases between them. From germline, CDR1 is SGHTA and CDR2 FQGNSA. CDR3 length: 14 residues. The CDR3: CASSARQVYNEQFF. For the CDR3, the DNA is TGTGCCAGCAGTGCCCGACAGGTATACAATGAGCAGTTCTTC.

The chain links TRBV5-1 to TRBJ2-6; perhaps TRBD2 as D (5 bases). This CDR3 spans 18 amino acids. From germline, CDR1 is SGHRS and CDR2 YFSETQ. Trimming took off 0 bases at V and 0 bases at J, with 13 bases between the two ends. CDR3 DNA: TGCGCCAGCAGCTTGGGCCGGGAAACTCTCTCTGGGGCCAACGTCCTGACTTTC. It encodes CASSLGRETLSGANVLTF.

The genes are TRBV14 and TRBJ2-5; perhaps TRBD2 as D (6 bases). CDR3 length: 13 residues. The germline CDR1 and CDR2 sequences are SGHDN and FVKESK. V was clipped by 4 bases and J by 5 bases, with 11 bases between them. CDR3 nucleotides: TGTGCCAGCAGCCGGGACTTGCGGGAGACCCAGTACTTC. This sequence encodes CASSRDLRETQYF.

The V gene is TRBV5-4, the J gene TRBJ2-5; 10 bases align to TRBD1. CDR3 length equals 15 residues. The J segment lost 2 bases and the V segment lost 3 bases, leaving 4 bases of the junction unmatched. The V gene's germline CDR1 is SGHNT and CDR2 YYREEE (reference sequence). The CDR3 DNA follows: TGTGCCAGCAGCTCGGGACAGGGGAGGCAAGAGACCCAGTACTTC. It specifies CASSSGQGRQETQYF.

The chain joins TRBV23-1 to TRBJ1-3, with D maybe TRBD1 (6 bases). TRBV23-1 is identified as an open reading frame with a role that is uncertain. V gave up 6 bases and J gave up 4 bases, with 19 bases separating them. CDR3 length equals 16 residues. CDR3 nucleotide sequence: TGCGCCAGCAGCCCTCTAGGGGGGGCGCGCGGAAACACCATATATTTT. Translating it yields CASSPLGGARGNTIYF.

The chain has TRBV10-3 and TRBJ1-4, with a tentative D call TRBD1 (6 bases). This CDR3 is built from 15 residues. Trimming left V 0 bases short and J 3 bases short, with 8 bases between. Germline values: CDR1 ENHRY, CDR2 SYGVKD. In DNA form, the CDR3 reads TGTGCCATCAGTGAGTCGACAGGCCCTAATGAAAAACTGTTTTTT. Its protein product is CAISESTGPNEKLFF.

The chain combines TRBV30 with TRBJ1-2, with D unresolved. Trimming pared 4 bases from V and 8 bases from J, leaving 11 bases between. Germline V gene sequence: CDR1 GTSNPN, CDR2 SVGIG (reference sequence). This CDR3 contains 11 residues. Written as DNA, the CDR3 is TGTGCCTGGACGCGAGAGGGCGGCTACACCTTC. Translation gives CAWTREGGYTF. Supplemented by reference TRBV30 and TRBJ1-2, the full variable domain reads SQTIHQWPATLVQPVGSPLSLECTVEGTSNPNLYWYRQAAGRGLQLLFYSVGIGQISSEVPQNLSASRPQDRQFILSSKKLLLSDSGFYLCAWTREGGYTFGSGTRLTVV.

This chain connects TRBV9 to TRBJ2-2; D possibly corresponds to TRBD1 (6 bases). Germline CDR1 reads SGDLS; CDR2 reads YYNGEE. The CDR3 covers 15 residues. The germline V and J ends were trimmed by 3 bases and 5 bases, with 14 bases remaining between them. This chain's CDR3 is CASSATRQETGELFF. CDR3 in DNA: TGTGCCAGCAGCGCCACAAGACAGGAAACCGGGGAGCTGTTTTTT.

The CDR3 DNA sequence: TGTGCCAGCTCACCAGCCGAGAGGAACTATGGCTACACCTTC. Protein product: CASSPAERNYGYTF. The chain has TRBV18 and TRBJ1-2; D gene ambiguous. The CDR3 totals 14 residues. V shed 2 bases and J shed 2 bases, with 9 bases lying between them. Germline CDR1 reads KGHSH; CDR2 reads LQKENI.

The gene calls are TRBV6-6 and TRBJ2-2; 9 bases are a match to TRBD1. V lost 5 bases to trimming and J lost 6 bases; unmatched junction nucleotides: 19. Germline CDR1 reads MNHNY; CDR2 reads SVGAGI (reference sequence). The CDR3 runs to 19 residues. CDR3: CASSPRSTPPGQGAGELFF. CDR3 coding DNA: TGTGCCAGCAGTCCACGTTCCACGCCGCCGGGACAGGGCGCCGGGGAGCTGTTTTTT.

The CDR3 DNA reads TGCGCCAGCAGCTTGTCTAGCGGGGGCGCCTCCTACAATGAGCAGTTCTTC. It translates to CASSLSSGGASYNEQFF. The chain carries TRBV5-1 and TRBJ2-1; 10 bases map to TRBD2. In germline, CDR1 is SGHRS, CDR2 YFSETQ. The V and J ends lost 1 base and 0 bases, in that order; junction bases with no gene match: 4. This CDR3 region has 17 residues.

The chain employs TRBV18 and TRBJ2-7; D gene unclear. Germline V CDR1 and CDR2: KGHSH, LQKENI. The CDR3 sequence is 16 residues long. Trimming stripped 0 bases from V and 0 bases from J, with 12 bases between. The CDR3 nucleotides are TGTGCCAGCTCACCACCCAACACGAGGAGCTCCTACGAGCAGTACTTC. The encoded protein is CASSPPNTRSSYEQYF.